Presented here are 18 T cell receptor beta chains from one specimen sequenced in a study of beta chain features in type 1 diabetes. Whole-study results and caveats: Within each of all four CD4+ subsets, Type 1 diabetes patients had TCRB CDR3s that were moderately but significantly shorter.

Their target antigens are unknown. The whole isolated RNA underwent reverse transcription, so sequencing captured expressed TCRB transcripts. Using immunoSEQ multiplex PCR, the repertoire was profiled, and TCRdb retains in-frame clones only, with some absent. The table has 250,000 to 300,000 clones, more than 13% seen once. Sequencing used naive CD4+ T cells from blood. The receptors shown here come from a man aged 25-45 years with type 1 diabetes.

This clone has a count of ten or more. This chain uses TRBV14 with TRBJ1-5; D remains unclear. The CDR3 is 14 residues long. Germline values: CDR1 SGHDN, CDR2 FVKESK. The V end was cut by 4 bases, the J end by 3 bases, with 10 bases between. The chain's CDR3 is CASSLAGSNQPQHF. The CDR3 DNA reads TGTGCCAGCAGCCTCGCCGGGTCCAATCAGCCCCAGCATTTT.

This clone was detected a few times. This chain links TRBV27 with TRBJ2-7; 10 bases agree with TRBD2. This CDR3 comprises 16 residues. From germline, CDR1 is MNHEY and CDR2 SMNVEV (reference sequence). V lost 2 bases to trimming and J lost 4 bases; unmatched junction nucleotides: 8. The chain's CDR3 is CASSLGSSGRAYEQYF. CDR3 DNA sequence: TGTGCCAGCAGTTTAGGCTCTAGCGGGAGAGCGTACGAGCAGTACTTC.

This clone was seen a handful of times. V usage is TRBV2 and J usage is TRBJ2-3, with 9 nucleotides matching TRBD2. V lost 5 bases and J lost 1; bases outside the gene matches: 1. The germline V gene has CDR1 SNHLY and CDR2 FYNNEI. CDR3 length equals 14 residues. DNA of the CDR3: TGTGCCAGCAGTTGGACTAGCGGCACAGATACGCAGTATTTT. Its protein product is CASSWTSGTDTQYF.

This clone was seen more than once but under ten times. The rearrangement uses TRBV2 and TRBJ2-1, with 14 bases that match TRBD2. CDR1 and CDR2 (germline): SNHLY, FYNNEI. CDR3 length equals 15 residues. J lost 6 bases, V lost 8 bases, and 6 bases had no gene match. The chain's CDR3 is CASVAGTSGSNEQFF. CDR3 sequence (DNA): TGTGCCAGCGTAGCCGGGACTAGCGGGAGCAATGAGCAGTTCTTC.

This clone was seen a few times. V and J are TRBV10-3 and TRBJ2-2; 7 bases align to TRBD2. The CDR3 has 13 amino acids. Germline loops: CDR1 ENHRY, CDR2 SYGVKD. The J segment lost 4 bases and the V segment lost 5 bases, leaving 1 base of the junction unmatched. CDR3 DNA sequence: TGTGCCATCAGTACTAGCGTCACCGGGGAGCTGTTTTTT. Translated, it gives CAISTSVTGELFF.

The gene calls are TRBV10-3 and TRBJ2-1, with TRBD2 matching 7 bases. V trimming: 10 bases; J trimming: 0 bases; junction bases outside the gene matches: 3. CDR1 is ENHRY and CDR2 is SYGVKD in the germline V gene. The CDR3 length is 13 residues. CDR3: CATRDYSYNEQFF. DNA of the CDR3: TGTGCCACGCGGGACTACTCCTACAATGAGCAGTTCTTC.

The V and J genes are TRBV6-6 and TRBJ1-2, with 8 bases that match TRBD1. The trim removed 5 bases at V and 7 bases at J, leaving 6 bases unmatched. Germline V CDR1 and CDR2: MNHNY, SVGAGI (reference sequence). The CDR3 length is 13 residues. This chain's CDR3 is CASSPPGTGGYTF. CDR3 coding DNA: TGTGCCAGCAGTCCTCCCGGGACAGGTGGCTACACCTTC.

This clone showed up just once. V is TRBV4-2 and J is TRBJ2-6; tentative D call: TRBD1 (6 bases). CDR1 is LGHNA, CDR2 YNFKEQ, per germline. The CDR3 length is 17 residues. With 3 bases removed from V and 2 bases from J, the gap between germline ends came to 14 bases. CDR3 in amino acids: CASSQAHTGTGANVLTF. The CDR3 coding sequence is TGTGCCAGCAGCCAGGCCCATACAGGGACTGGGGCCAACGTCCTGACTTTC.

This clone has more than one count but fewer than ten. This sequence joins TRBV30 and TRBJ1-3; D unresolved. V was trimmed by 3 bases and J by 1 base, leaving 4 bases between them. The CDR3 totals 12 residues. Per the germline V gene, CDR1 is GTSNPN and CDR2 is SVGIG (reference sequence). The CDR3 bases are TGTGCCTGGAGAGCGTCTGGAAACACCATATATTTT. Translated: CAWRASGNTIYF.

V and J are TRBV27 and TRBJ2-6; D is ambiguous. V was shortened by 5 bases and J by 2 bases, with 10 bases between the two germline ends. There are 15 residues in the CDR3. Looked up from germline, CDR1 is MNHEY and CDR2 is SMNVEV (reference sequence). CDR3 sequence (DNA): TGTGCCAGCAGTCCCCGCGGAGCTGGGGCCAACGTCCTGACTTTC. The encoded protein is CASSPRGAGANVLTF.

The chain recombines TRBV30 with TRBJ2-1, with a possible D match to TRBD1 (6 bases). The CDR3 is 13 amino acids. V dropped 5 bases and J dropped 3 bases, with 11 bases sitting between them. CDR1 is GTSNPN, CDR2 SVGIG, per germline (reference sequence). The CDR3 DNA follows: TGTGCCTGGGAACAGGGACACTACAATGAGCAGTTCTTC. It specifies CAWEQGHYNEQFF.

This clone has more than one count but fewer than ten. The rearrangement links TRBV27 to TRBJ2-4; D is perhaps TRBD1 (5 bases). The CDR3 is 14 amino acids. CDR1 is MNHEY, CDR2 SMNVEV, per germline (reference sequence). V was pared by 10 bases and J by 4 bases, with 17 bases between. CDR3 sequence (DNA): TGTGCCACCAGCTCTTTAAAGGGGAAAAACATTCAGTACTTC. Its translation is CATSSLKGKNIQYF.

The rearrangement joins TRBV2 to TRBJ2-5; D gene uncertain. The J call may not be correct, given that the DNA end is closer to TRBJ2-7. This CDR3 is 11 amino acids long. Germline values: CDR1 SNHLY, CDR2 FYNNEI. CDR3 protein: CASSELYEQYF. In nucleotides, the CDR3 is TGTGCCAGCAGTGAACTCTACGAGCAGTACTTC.

This clone was detected a few times. The rearrangement links TRBV4-2 to TRBJ2-7, with 7 bases identical to TRBD2. The V and J ends lost 1 base and 1 base, in that order; junction bases with no gene match: 1. CDR1 is LGHNA and CDR2 is YNFKEQ in the germline V gene. CDR3 length: 14 amino acids. CDR3 sequence: CASSQGLASYEQYF. CDR3 nucleotides: TGTGCCAGCAGCCAAGGACTAGCATCCTACGAGCAGTACTTC.

This clone has more than one count but fewer than ten. This sequence joins TRBV29-1 and TRBJ2-7, with 12 positions matching TRBD2. Germline CDR1 and CDR2: SQVTM and ANQGSEA. The CDR3 loop spans 15 amino acids. With 6 bases clipped from V and 6 bases from J, the junction kept 12 bases outside the gene matches. The CDR3 coding sequence is TGCAGCGTGAGACAGGGGGCTAGCGGGAGGGGCGAGCAGTACTTC. Its protein is CSVRQGASGRGEQYF.

The chain uses TRBV5-4 and TRBJ1-1, with a possible D match to TRBD1 (6 bases). V dropped 1 base and J dropped 4 bases, with 11 bases sitting between them. The CDR3 runs to 14 residues. The V gene's germline CDR1 is SGHNT and CDR2 YYREEE (reference sequence). The CDR3 sequence: CASSLPGHSTEAFF. The CDR3 DNA reads TGTGCCAGCAGCTTGCCGGGACATTCCACTGAAGCTTTCTTT.

This clone was counted between two and nine times. The chain carries TRBV30 and TRBJ1-2; D not certain. The CDR3 is 13 residues long. The germline V gene encodes CDR1 GTSNPN and CDR2 SVGIG (reference sequence). V was clipped by 0 bases and J by 3 bases, with 8 bases between them. CDR3 bases: TGTGCCTGGAGTGTAGCCGGGGACTATGGCTACACCTTC. Residues: CAWSVAGDYGYTF.

This sequence joins TRBV4-3 and TRBJ2-2; tentative D call: TRBD2 (5 bases). The CDR3 totals 15 residues. The germline V gene encodes CDR1 LGHNA and CDR2 YSLEER. The V end lost 1 base, the J end lost 5 bases, and 11 bases lay between the germline ends. The chain's CDR3 is CASSQGGVRTGELFF. DNA for the CDR3: TGCGCCAGCAGCCAAGGGGGAGTGAGAACCGGGGAGCTGTTTTTT.